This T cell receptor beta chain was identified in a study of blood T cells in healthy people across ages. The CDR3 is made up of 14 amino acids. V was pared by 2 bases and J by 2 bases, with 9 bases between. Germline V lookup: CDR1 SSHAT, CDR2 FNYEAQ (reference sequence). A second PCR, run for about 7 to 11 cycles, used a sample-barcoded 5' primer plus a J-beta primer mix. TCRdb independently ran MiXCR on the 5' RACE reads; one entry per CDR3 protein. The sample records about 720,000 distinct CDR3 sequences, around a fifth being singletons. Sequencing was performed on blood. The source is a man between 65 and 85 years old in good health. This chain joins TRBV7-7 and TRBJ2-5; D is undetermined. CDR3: CASSLQASQETQYF. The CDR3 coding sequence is TGTGCCAGCAGCTTACAGGCCTCACAAGAGACCCAGTACTTC.